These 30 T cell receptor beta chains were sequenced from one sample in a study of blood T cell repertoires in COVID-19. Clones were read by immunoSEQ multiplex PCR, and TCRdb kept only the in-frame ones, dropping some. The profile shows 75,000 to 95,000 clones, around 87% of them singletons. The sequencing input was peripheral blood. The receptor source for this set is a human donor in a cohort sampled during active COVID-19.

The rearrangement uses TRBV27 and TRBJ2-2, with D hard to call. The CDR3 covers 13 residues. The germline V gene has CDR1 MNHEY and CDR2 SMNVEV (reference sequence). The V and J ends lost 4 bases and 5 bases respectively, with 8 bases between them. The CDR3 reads CASSYYRTGELFF. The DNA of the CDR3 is TGTGCCAGCAGTTACTATAGGACCGGGGAGCTGTTTTTT.

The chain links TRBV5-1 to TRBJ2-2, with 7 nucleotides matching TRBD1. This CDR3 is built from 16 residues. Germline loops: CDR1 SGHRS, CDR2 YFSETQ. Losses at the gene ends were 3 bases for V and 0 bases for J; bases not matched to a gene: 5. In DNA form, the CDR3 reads TGCGCCAGCAGCTCCGCAGGGGGATCGAACACCGGGGAGCTGTTTTTT. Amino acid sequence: CASSSAGGSNTGELFF.

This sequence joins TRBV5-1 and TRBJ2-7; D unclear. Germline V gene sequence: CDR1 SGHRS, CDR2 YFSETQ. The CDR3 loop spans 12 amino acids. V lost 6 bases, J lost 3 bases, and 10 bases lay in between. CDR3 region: CASKQNDYEQYF. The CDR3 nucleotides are TGCGCCAGCAAACAGAATGACTACGAGCAGTACTTC.

The CDR3 sequence: CASSLRVEGLHTEAFF. CDR3 nucleotides: TGTGCCAGCAGCTTAAGGGTCGAGGGACTGCACACTGAAGCTTTCTTT. This chain uses TRBV7-3 with TRBJ1-1, with D possibly matching TRBD1 (5 bases). The V and J ends lost 1 base and 3 bases respectively, with 15 bases between them. The CDR3 loop spans 16 amino acids. Germline lookup yields CDR1 SGHTA and CDR2 FQGTGA.

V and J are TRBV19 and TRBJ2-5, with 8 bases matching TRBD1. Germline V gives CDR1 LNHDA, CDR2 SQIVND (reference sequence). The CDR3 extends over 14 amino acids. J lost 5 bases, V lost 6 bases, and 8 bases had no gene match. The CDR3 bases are TGTGCCAGTAGACCAACAGGGGGTTGGGAGACCCAGTACTTC. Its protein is CASRPTGGWETQYF.

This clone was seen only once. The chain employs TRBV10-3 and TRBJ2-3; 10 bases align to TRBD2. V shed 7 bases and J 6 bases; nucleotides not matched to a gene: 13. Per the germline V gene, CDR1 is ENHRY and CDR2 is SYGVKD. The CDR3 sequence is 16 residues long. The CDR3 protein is CAITSGLAGDGDTQYF. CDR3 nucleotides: TGTGCCATCACCTCCGGGCTAGCGGGAGATGGGGATACGCAGTATTTT.

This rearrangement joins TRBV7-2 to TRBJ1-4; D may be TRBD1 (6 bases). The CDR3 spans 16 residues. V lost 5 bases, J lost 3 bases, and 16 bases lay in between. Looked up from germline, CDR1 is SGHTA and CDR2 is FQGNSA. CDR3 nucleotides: TGTGCCAGCAGCACGAGTCAACAGGGACCTAATGAAAAACTGTTTTTT. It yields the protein CASSTSQQGPNEKLFF.

CDR3 coding DNA: TGTGCCAGCACGACCCTCAGGAATAATTCACCCCTCCACTTT. It encodes CASTTLRNNSPLHF. The rearrangement uses TRBV28 and TRBJ1-6; D gene unclear. Trimming left V 7 bases short and J 5 bases short, with 12 bases between. The CDR3 is 14 amino acids. Germline CDR1 and CDR2: MDHEN and SYDVKM.

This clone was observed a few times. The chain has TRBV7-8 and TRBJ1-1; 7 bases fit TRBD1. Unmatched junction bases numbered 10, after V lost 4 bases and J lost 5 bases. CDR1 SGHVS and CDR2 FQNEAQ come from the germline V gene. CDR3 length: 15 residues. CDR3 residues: CASSSPYRGDTEAFF. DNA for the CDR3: TGTGCCAGCAGCTCTCCCTACAGGGGAGATACTGAAGCTTTCTTT. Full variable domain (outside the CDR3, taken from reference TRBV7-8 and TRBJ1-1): GAGVSQSPRYKVAKRGQDVALRCDPISGHVSLFWYQQALGQGPEFLTYFQNEAQLDKSGLPSDRFFAERPEGSVSTLKIQRTQQEDSAVYLCASSSPYRGDTEAFFGQGTRLTVV.

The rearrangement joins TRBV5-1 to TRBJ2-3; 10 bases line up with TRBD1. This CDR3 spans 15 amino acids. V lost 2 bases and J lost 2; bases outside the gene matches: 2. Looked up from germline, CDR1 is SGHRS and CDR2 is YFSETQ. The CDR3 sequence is CASSLGTGDTDTQYF. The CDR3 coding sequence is TGCGCCAGCAGCTTAGGGACAGGGGACACAGATACGCAGTATTTT. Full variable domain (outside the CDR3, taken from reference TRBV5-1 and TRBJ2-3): KAGVTQTPRYLIKTRGQQVTLSCSPISGHRSVSWYQQTPGQGLQFLFEYFSETQRNKGNFPGRFSGRQFSNSRSEMNVSTLELGDSALYLCASSLGTGDTDTQYFGPGTRLTVL.

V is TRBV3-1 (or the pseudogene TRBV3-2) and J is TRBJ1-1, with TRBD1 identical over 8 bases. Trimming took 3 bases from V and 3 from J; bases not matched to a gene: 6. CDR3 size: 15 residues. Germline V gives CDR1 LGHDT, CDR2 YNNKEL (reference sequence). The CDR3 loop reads CASSQFGQGDTEAFF. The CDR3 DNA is TGTGCCAGCAGCCAGTTCGGACAGGGAGACACTGAAGCTTTCTTT.

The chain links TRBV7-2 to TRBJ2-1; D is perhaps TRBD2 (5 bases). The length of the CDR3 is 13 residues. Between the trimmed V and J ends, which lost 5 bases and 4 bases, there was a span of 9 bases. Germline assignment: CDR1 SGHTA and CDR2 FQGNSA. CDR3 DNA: TGTGCCAGCAGCCCGCAGCGGTACAATGAGCAGTTCTTC. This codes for CASSPQRYNEQFF.

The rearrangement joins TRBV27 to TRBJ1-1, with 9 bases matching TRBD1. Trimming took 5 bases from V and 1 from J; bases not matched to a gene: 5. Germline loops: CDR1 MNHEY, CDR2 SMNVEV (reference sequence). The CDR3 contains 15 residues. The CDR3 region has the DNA TGTGCCAGCAGTCCCCGGACAGGGGAGAACACTGAAGCTTTCTTT. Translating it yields CASSPRTGENTEAFF.

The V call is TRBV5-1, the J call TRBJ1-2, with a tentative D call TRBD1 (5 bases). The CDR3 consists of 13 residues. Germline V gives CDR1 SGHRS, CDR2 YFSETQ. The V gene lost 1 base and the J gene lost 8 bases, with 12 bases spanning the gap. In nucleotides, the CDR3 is TGCGCCAGCAGCTTGTCCAGGGTCGACGGCTACACCTTC. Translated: CASSLSRVDGYTF.

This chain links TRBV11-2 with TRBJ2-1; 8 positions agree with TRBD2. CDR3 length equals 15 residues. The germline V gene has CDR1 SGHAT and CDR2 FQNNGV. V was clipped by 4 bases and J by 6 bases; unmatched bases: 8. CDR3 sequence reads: CASSSSGSRVNEQFF. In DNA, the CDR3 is TGTGCCAGCAGCTCCAGCGGGAGTCGGGTCAATGAGCAGTTCTTC.

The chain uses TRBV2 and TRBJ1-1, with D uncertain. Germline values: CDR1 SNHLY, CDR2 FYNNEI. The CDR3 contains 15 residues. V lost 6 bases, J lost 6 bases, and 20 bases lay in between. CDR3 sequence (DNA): TGTGCCAGCAGGGAGAGGGCGAGGTTATGGTCTGAAGCTTTCTTT. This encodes CASRERARLWSEAFF.

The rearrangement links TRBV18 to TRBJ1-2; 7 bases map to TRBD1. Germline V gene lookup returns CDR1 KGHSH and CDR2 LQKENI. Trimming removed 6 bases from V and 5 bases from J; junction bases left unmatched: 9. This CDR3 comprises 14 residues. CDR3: CASSPGTERYGYTF. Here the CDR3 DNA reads TGTGCCAGCTCCCCCGGGACAGAAAGATATGGCTACACCTTC.

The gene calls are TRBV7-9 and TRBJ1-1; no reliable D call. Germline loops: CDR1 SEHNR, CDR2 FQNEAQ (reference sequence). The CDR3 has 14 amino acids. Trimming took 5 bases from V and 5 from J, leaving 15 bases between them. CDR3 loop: CASSPVDFSTEAFF. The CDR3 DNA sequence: TGTGCCAGCAGCCCGGTTGACTTTTCAACTGAAGCTTTCTTT.

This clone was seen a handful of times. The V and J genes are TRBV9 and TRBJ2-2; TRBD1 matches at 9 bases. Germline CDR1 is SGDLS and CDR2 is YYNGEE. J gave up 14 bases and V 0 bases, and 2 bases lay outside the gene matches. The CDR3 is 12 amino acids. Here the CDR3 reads CASSVDRGPLFF. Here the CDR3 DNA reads TGTGCCAGCAGCGTAGACAGGGGGCCCCTGTTTTTT. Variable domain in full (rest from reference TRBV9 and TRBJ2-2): DSGVTQTPKHLITATGQRVTLRCSPRSGDLSVYWYQQSLDQGLQFLIQYYNGEERAKGNILERFSAQQFPDLHSELNLSSLELGDSALYFCASSVDRGPLFFGEGSRLTVL.

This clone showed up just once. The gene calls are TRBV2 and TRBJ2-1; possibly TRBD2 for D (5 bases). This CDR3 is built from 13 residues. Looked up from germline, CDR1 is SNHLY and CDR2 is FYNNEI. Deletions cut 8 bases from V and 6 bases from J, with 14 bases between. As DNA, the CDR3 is TGTGCCAGCGGGTCGGAGGACGGCAATGAGCAGTTCTTC. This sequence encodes CASGSEDGNEQFF.

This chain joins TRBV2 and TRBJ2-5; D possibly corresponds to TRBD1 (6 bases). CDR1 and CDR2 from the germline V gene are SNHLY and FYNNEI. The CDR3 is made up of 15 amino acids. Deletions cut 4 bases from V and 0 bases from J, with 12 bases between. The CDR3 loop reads CASSGGRRYQETQYF. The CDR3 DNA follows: TGTGCCAGCAGTGGGGGGCGTCGGTACCAAGAGACCCAGTACTTC.

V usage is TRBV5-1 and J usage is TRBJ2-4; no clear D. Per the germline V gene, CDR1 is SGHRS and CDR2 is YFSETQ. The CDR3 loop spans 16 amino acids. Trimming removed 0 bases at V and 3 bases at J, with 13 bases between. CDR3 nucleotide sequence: TGCGCCAGCAGCTTGGGGCGTCTAGATGTCAAAAACATTCAGTACTTC. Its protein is CASSLGRLDVKNIQYF.

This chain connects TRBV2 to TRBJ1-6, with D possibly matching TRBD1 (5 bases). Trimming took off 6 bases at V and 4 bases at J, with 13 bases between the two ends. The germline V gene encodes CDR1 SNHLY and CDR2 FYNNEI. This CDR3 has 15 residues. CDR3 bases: TGTGCCAGCAGCGCTCAGGGTGATTATAATTCACCCCTCCACTTT. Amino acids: CASSAQGDYNSPLHF.

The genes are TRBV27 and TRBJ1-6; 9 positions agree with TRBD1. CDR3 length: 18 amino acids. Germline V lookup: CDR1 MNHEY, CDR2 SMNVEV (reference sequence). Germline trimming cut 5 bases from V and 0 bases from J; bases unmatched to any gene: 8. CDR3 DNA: TGTGCCAGCAGTCCTAGGACAGGGGCGAGCTCCTATAATTCACCCCTCCACTTT. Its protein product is CASSPRTGASSYNSPLHF.

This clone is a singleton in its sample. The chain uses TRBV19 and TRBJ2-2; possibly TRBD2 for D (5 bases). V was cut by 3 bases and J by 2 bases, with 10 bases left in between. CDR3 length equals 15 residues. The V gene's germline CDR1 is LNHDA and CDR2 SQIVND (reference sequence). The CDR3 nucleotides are TGTGCCAGTAGTATGAGGGCCAGAAACACCGGGGAGCTGTTTTTT. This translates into CASSMRARNTGELFF. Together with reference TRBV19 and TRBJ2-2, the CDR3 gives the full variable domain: DGGITQSPKYLFRKEGQNVTLSCEQNLNHDAMYWYRQDPGQGLRLIYYSQIVNDFQKGDIAEGYSVSREKKESFPLTVTSAQKNPTAFYLCASSMRARNTGELFFGEGSRLTVL.

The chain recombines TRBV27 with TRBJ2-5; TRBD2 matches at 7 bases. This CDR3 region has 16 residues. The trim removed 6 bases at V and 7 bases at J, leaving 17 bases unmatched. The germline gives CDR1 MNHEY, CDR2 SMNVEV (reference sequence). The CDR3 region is CASSPAEGLPPATQYF. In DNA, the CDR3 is TGTGCCAGCAGCCCCGCCGAGGGACTACCCCCAGCGACCCAGTACTTC.

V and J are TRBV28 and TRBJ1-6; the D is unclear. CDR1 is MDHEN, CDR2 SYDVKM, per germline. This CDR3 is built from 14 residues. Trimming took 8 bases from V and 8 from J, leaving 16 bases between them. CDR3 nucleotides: TGTGCCAGCCAGCCCGGGTCTTTTTATTCACCCCTCCACTTT. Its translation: CASQPGSFYSPLHF.

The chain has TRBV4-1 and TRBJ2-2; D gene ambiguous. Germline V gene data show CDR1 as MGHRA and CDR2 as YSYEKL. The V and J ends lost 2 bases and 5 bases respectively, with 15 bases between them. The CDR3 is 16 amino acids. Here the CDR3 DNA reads TGCGCCAGCAGCCAAACGGCGGAGTCGAGGACCGGGGAGCTGTTTTTT. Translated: CASSQTAESRTGELFF.

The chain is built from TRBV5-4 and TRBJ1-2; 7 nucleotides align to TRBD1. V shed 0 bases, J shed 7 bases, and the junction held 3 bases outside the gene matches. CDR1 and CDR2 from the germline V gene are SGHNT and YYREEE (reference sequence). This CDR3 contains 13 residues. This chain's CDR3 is CASSLATGSGYTF. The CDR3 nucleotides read TGTGCCAGCAGCTTGGCGACAGGGTCTGGCTACACCTTC.

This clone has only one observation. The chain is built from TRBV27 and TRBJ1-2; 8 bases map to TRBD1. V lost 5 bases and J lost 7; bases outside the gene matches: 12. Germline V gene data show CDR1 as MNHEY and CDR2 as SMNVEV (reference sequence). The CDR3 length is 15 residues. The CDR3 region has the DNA TGTGCCAGCAGTCCCACCGTGGACAGGGTCAGTGGCTACACCTTC. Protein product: CASSPTVDRVSGYTF.